These 14 T cell receptor beta chains were all obtained from the same sample, sequenced in a study of OX40 agonist ivuxolimab in advanced cancers. The data were produced by immunoSEQ multiplex PCR, yet TCRdb's version contains in-frame clones alone and is incomplete. The profile shows 65,000 to 75,000 clones, approximately 87% of them singletons. This specimen consisted of CD4+ or CD8+ T cells sorted from blood, obtained in a trial of the OX40 agonist ivuxolimab. The receptors were gathered from an adult with an advanced solid tumor such as melanoma, head and neck, liver or kidney cancer.

The genes are TRBV11-2 and TRBJ2-3; 8 bases map to TRBD2. V was clipped by 1 base and J by 3 bases; unmatched bases: 12. CDR1 is SGHAT, CDR2 FQNNGV, per germline. The CDR3 covers 18 residues. CDR3 nucleotides: TGTGCCAGCAGCTTAGGCCGGTTGGCGGGAGGAGCGACAGATACGCAGTATTTT. This codes for CASSLGRLAGGATDTQYF.

This chain joins TRBV5-4 and TRBJ1-2; D remains ambiguous. The CDR3 is 13 amino acids. Trimming removed 4 bases from V and 4 bases from J, with 11 bases in between. The germline V gene encodes CDR1 SGHNT and CDR2 YYREEE (reference sequence). The CDR3 here is CASSQRWSYGYTF. CDR3 nucleotide sequence: TGTGCCAGCAGCCAACGATGGAGCTATGGCTACACCTTC. Complete variable domain (other parts from reference TRBV5-4 and TRBJ1-2): ETGVTQSPTHLIKTRGQQVTLRCSSQSGHNTVSWYQQALGQGPQFIFQYYREEENGRGNFPPRFSGLQFPNYSSELNVNALELDDSALYLCASSQRWSYGYTFGSGTRLTVV.

The rearrangement links TRBV11-3 to TRBJ2-7; TRBD2 matches at 10 bases. The CDR3 extends over 15 amino acids. V was pared by 5 bases and J by 1 base, with 5 bases of the junction left unmatched. From germline, CDR1 is SGHNT and CDR2 YENEEA. The DNA of the CDR3 is TGTGCCAGCAGCCCCAGGACTAGCGGATCCTACGAGCAGTACTTC. This codes for CASSPRTSGSYEQYF. The full variable domain, in which reference TRBV11-3 and TRBJ2-7 provide the parts outside the CDR3, is EAGVVQSPRYKIIEKKQPVAFWCNPISGHNTLYWYLQNLGQGPELLIRYENEEAVDDSQLPKDRFSAERLKGVDSTLKIQPAELGDSAVYLCASSPRTSGSYEQYFGPGTRLTVT.

J is TRBJ2-5 and V is TRBV29-1; D unclear. The ends were cut back, 0 bases at V and 5 bases at J, with 16 bases in the middle. The germline V gene has CDR1 SQVTM and CDR2 ANQGSEA. The CDR3 extends over 15 amino acids. CDR3 bases: TGCAGCGTTGAAGATCAGTCGGGCTTTTTGGAGACCCAGTACTTC. Its protein product is CSVEDQSGFLETQYF.

The rearrangement joins TRBV6-5 to TRBJ2-7, with 7 bases identical to TRBD1. The CDR3 runs 14 residues. Germline V gives CDR1 MNHEY, CDR2 SVGAGI. Trimming took 6 bases from V and 5 from J; bases not matched to a gene: 10. The CDR3 DNA sequence: TGTGCCAGCAGGAAAACAGGGGAGAGGAACGAGCAGTACTTC. Residues: CASRKTGERNEQYF.

This clone was seen just once. CDR3 sequence (DNA): TGCGCCAGCAGCCAAGATGAGACTAGCTATCACAATGAGCAGTTCTTC. Its protein is CASSQDETSYHNEQFF. The rearrangement uses TRBV4-1 and TRBJ2-1; 7 bases map to TRBD2. The J segment lost 5 bases and the V segment lost 0 bases, leaving 7 bases of the junction unmatched. Germline CDR1 reads MGHRA; CDR2 reads YSYEKL. The CDR3 covers 16 residues.

The table lists this clone with a few counts. This chain links TRBV6-6 with TRBJ2-2; a possible D gene is TRBD1 (6 bases). The CDR3 runs to 13 residues. The germline CDR1 and CDR2 sequences are MNHNY and SVGAGI (reference sequence). Trimming cost V 6 bases and J 6 bases, with 11 bases left between them. The CDR3 nucleotides are TGTGCCAGCAGGAGGACAGAGGCCGGGGAGCTGTTTTTT. Protein product: CASRRTEAGELFF.

The chain employs TRBV6-4 and TRBJ2-7; 10 nucleotides line up with TRBD1. The CDR3 spans 16 residues. Germline loops: CDR1 MRHNA, CDR2 SNTAGT. J gave up 0 bases and V 0 bases, and 2 bases lay outside the gene matches. CDR3 in DNA: TGTGCCAGCAGTGACTCGGGACAGGGGATCTCCTACGAGCAGTACTTC. As protein: CASSDSGQGISYEQYF.

The rearrangement uses TRBV23-1 and TRBJ2-3; D is possibly TRBD2 (6 bases). TRBV23-1 is sorted into the ORF group, with uncertain function. V lost 4 bases to trimming and J lost 7 bases, with 21 bases between them. The CDR3 covers 16 residues. CDR3: CASSPNSQGLIYTQYF. In DNA, the CDR3 is TGCGCCAGCAGTCCCAACTCGCAGGGACTCATATATACGCAGTATTTT.

V is TRBV7-6 and J is TRBJ1-2, with TRBD1 matching 10 bases. The CDR3 sequence is 14 residues long. Germline CDR1 is SGHVS and CDR2 is FNYEAQ. The J segment lost 7 bases and the V segment lost 1 base, leaving 3 bases of the junction unmatched. DNA of the CDR3: TGTGCCAGCAGCTTAGGGACAGGGGGAAGTGGCTACACCTTC. Its translation: CASSLGTGGSGYTF.

This clone has just one count. The V gene is TRBV10-2, the J gene TRBJ2-7; 10 positions match TRBD1. The CDR3 has 14 residues. Germline trimming cut 6 bases from V and 3 bases from J; bases unmatched to any gene: 5. In germline, CDR1 is WSHSY, CDR2 SAAADI. The CDR3 sequence: CASRRTGGNYEQYF. The CDR3 DNA sequence: TGCGCCAGCAGAAGGACAGGGGGTAACTACGAGCAGTACTTC.

The chain joins TRBV29-1 to TRBJ1-2; no reliable D call. V lost 3 bases and J lost 0, with 11 bases in between. Germline CDR1 reads SQVTM; CDR2 reads ANQGSEA. The CDR3 has 14 amino acids. CDR3 sequence reads: CSVDRTAANYGYTF. The CDR3 DNA reads TGCAGCGTTGATCGGACGGCGGCTAACTATGGCTACACCTTC. Full variable domain (outside the CDR3, taken from reference TRBV29-1 and TRBJ1-2): SAVISQKPSRDICQRGTSLTIQCQVDSQVTMMFWYRQQPGQSLTLIATANQGSEATYESGFVIDKFPISRPNLTFSTLTVSNMSPEDSSIYLCSVDRTAANYGYTFGSGTRLTVV.

V gene TRBV6-1 combines with J gene TRBJ1-2, with 8 bases aligning to TRBD1. CDR3 length: 15 residues. Trimming took 2 bases from V and 4 from J; bases not matched to a gene: 6. In germline, CDR1 is MNHNS, CDR2 SASEGT. CDR3 nucleotide sequence: TGTGCCAGCAGTGAACGGACAGGGAGCGGCTATGGCTACACCTTC. This codes for CASSERTGSGYGYTF.

This sequence joins TRBV4-1 and TRBJ2-1; 9 positions match TRBD1. Germline values: CDR1 MGHRA, CDR2 YSYEKL. V shed 2 bases and J 6 bases; nucleotides not matched to a gene: 8. This CDR3 has 16 residues. The CDR3 nucleotides read TGCGCCAGCAGCCAATTTCCGGGACAGGGTGGCAATGAGCAGTTCTTC. Translation: CASSQFPGQGGNEQFF.